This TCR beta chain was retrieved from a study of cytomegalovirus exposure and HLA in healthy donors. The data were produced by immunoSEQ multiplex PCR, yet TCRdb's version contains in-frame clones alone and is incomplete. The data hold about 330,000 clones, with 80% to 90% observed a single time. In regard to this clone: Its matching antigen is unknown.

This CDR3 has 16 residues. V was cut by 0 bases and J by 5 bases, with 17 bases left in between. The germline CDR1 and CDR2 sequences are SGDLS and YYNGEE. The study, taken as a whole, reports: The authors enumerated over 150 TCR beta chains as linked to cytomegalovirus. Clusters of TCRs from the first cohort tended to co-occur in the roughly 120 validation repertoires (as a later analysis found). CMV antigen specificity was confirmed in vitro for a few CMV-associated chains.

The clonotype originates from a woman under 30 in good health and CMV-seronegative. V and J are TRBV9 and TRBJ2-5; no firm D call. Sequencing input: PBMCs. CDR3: CASSVGGSSLEETQYF. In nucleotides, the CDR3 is TGTGCCAGCAGCGTAGGCGGCAGCTCCCTGGAGGAGACCCAGTACTTC.